The 15 T cell receptor beta chains in this list originate from one sample, sequenced in a study of OX40 agonist ivuxolimab in advanced cancers. Using immunoSEQ multiplex PCR, the repertoire was profiled, and TCRdb retains in-frame clones only, with some absent. The profile shows 60,000 to 70,000 clones, 89% of them singletons. The material was CD4+ or CD8+ T cells sorted from blood, obtained in a trial of the OX40 agonist ivuxolimab. These receptors were obtained from an adult with an advanced solid tumor such as melanoma, head and neck, liver or kidney cancer.

This sequence joins TRBV11-3 and TRBJ2-7; the D gene could be TRBD1 or TRBD2 (6 bases each). V was trimmed by 3 bases and J by 11 bases, leaving 14 bases between them. Germline loops: CDR1 SGHNT, CDR2 YENEEA. This CDR3 is built from 12 residues. The CDR3 DNA is TGTGCCAGCAGCTTCGAGGGGGGCACAGAGTACTTC. Encoded protein: CASSFEGGTEYF.

The rearrangement links TRBV5-6 to TRBJ2-1; 9 bases map to TRBD2. This CDR3 region has 14 residues. V lost 2 bases, J lost 7 bases, and 4 bases stayed unmatched. Germline V gives CDR1 SGHDT, CDR2 YYEEEE. The CDR3 DNA is TGTGCCAGCAGCTTCGGTAGCGGGAGTAATGAGCAGTTCTTC. This codes for CASSFGSGSNEQFF.

The chain links TRBV5-6 to TRBJ1-3, with unresolved D. V lost 0 bases, J lost 10 bases, and 14 bases lay in between. Germline lookup yields CDR1 SGHDT and CDR2 YYEEEE. The CDR3 consists of 14 residues. CDR3 bases: TGTGCCAGCAGCTTGGGGGCCAATCTGCGAACCATATATTTT. As protein: CASSLGANLRTIYF.

This clone is a singleton in its sample. The V and J genes are TRBV19 and TRBJ2-1; the D is unclear. This CDR3 is 13 amino acids long. V was shortened by 0 bases and J by 2 bases, with 2 bases between the two germline ends. Germline V gene sequence: CDR1 LNHDA, CDR2 SQIVND (reference sequence). In nucleotides, the CDR3 is TGTGCCAGTAGTATAGATCCCTACAATGAGCAGTTCTTC. The encoded protein is CASSIDPYNEQFF.

The rearrangement uses TRBV19 and TRBJ2-2, with D possibly called TRBD1 or TRBD2 (6 bases each). CDR1 and CDR2 from the germline V gene are LNHDA and SQIVND (reference sequence). The CDR3 has 16 residues. V lost 4 bases to trimming and J lost 5 bases, with 17 bases between them. As DNA, the CDR3 is TGTGCCAGTAGTAACTTTTGGGGGCGGGGAACCGGGGAGCTGTTTTTT. Its protein product is CASSNFWGRGTGELFF.

This chain uses TRBV13 with TRBJ2-7; TRBD2 aligns across 11 bases. The CDR3 is 16 residues long. With V trimmed by 4 bases and J by 7 bases, 12 bases remained unmatched. Germline lookup yields CDR1 PRHDT and CDR2 FYEKMQ (reference sequence). CDR3 sequence: CASSSLLAGGGQEQYF. CDR3 DNA sequence: TGTGCCAGCAGCTCCCTGCTAGCGGGGGGAGGCCAGGAGCAGTACTTC.

This chain connects TRBV7-9 to TRBJ1-3, with no clear D. V shed 7 bases and J shed 6 bases, with 16 bases lying between them. CDR1 and CDR2 (germline): SEHNR, FQNEAQ (reference sequence). The CDR3 totals 14 residues. The chain's CDR3 is CASIDGNSINTIYF. The CDR3 nucleotides are TGTGCCAGCATCGATGGGAACAGCATAAACACCATATATTTT.

This sequence joins TRBV11-2 and TRBJ2-7, with 11 bases lining up with TRBD2. After removal of 6 bases from V and 5 bases from J, the junction contained 9 bases not matched to a gene. Germline CDR1 and CDR2: SGHAT and FQNNGV. This CDR3 is built from 15 residues. The CDR3 DNA sequence: TGTGCCAGCAGAGGACAGACTAGCGGGAAGGACGAGCAGTACTTC. This encodes CASRGQTSGKDEQYF.

This chain connects TRBV14 to TRBJ2-1; D is possibly TRBD2 (6 bases). From germline, CDR1 is SGHDN and CDR2 FVKESK. The ends were cut back, 8 bases at V and 3 bases at J, with 11 bases in the middle. The CDR3 runs 13 residues. CDR3 amino acids: CASRGTLYNEQFF. CDR3 nucleotide sequence: TGTGCCAGCCGGGGGACCCTCTACAATGAGCAGTTCTTC. Complete variable domain (other parts from reference TRBV14 and TRBJ2-1): EAGVTQFPSHSVIEKGQTVTLRCDPISGHDNLYWYRRVMGKEIKFLLHFVKESKQDESGMPNNRFLAERTGGTYSTLKVQPAELEDSGVYFCASRGTLYNEQFFGPGTRLTVL.

The V gene is TRBV19, the J gene TRBJ2-4, with D possibly matching TRBD1 (5 bases). Germline lookup yields CDR1 LNHDA and CDR2 SQIVND (reference sequence). The V and J ends lost 6 bases and 12 bases respectively, with 12 bases between them. The CDR3 sequence is 11 residues long. The CDR3 nucleotides read TGTGCCAGTAGAAGAGGACACCGTCAGTACTTC. Encoded protein: CASRRGHRQYF.

The CDR3 DNA sequence: TGCGCCAGCAGTTACCAATCTGCGGGTGGGGGATACGAGCAGTACTTC. This gives the protein CASSYQSAGGGYEQYF. This chain links TRBV4-1 with TRBJ2-7; D possibly uses TRBD1 or TRBD2 (5 bases each). The germline gives CDR1 MGHRA, CDR2 YSYEKL. The CDR3 covers 16 residues. Trimming removed 6 bases from V and 4 bases from J, with 22 bases in between.

This clone was recorded once. V and J are TRBV27 and TRBJ1-5; D call uncertain. The germline V gene encodes CDR1 MNHEY and CDR2 SMNVEV (reference sequence). V shed 3 bases and J shed 5 bases, with 8 bases lying between them. The length of the CDR3 is 13 residues. The CDR3 loop reads CASSLGIYQPQHF. As DNA, the CDR3 is TGTGCCAGCAGTTTGGGGATATATCAGCCCCAGCATTTT.

By proportion, this clone is medium-sized. This rearrangement joins TRBV6-6 to TRBJ2-7, with D perhaps assigned TRBD1 or TRBD2 (6 bases each). V lost 8 bases and J lost 2, with 16 bases in between. Germline CDR1 is MNHNY and CDR2 is SVGAGI (reference sequence). This CDR3 comprises 14 residues. CDR3 nucleotide sequence: TGTGCCAGCTGGGGGGCGGACAATACCTACGAGCAGTACTTC. Translating gives CASWGADNTYEQYF.

The rearrangement links TRBV29-1 to TRBJ1-3; no clear D gene. This CDR3 contains 11 residues. V shed 4 bases and J shed 2 bases, with 3 bases lying between them. From germline, CDR1 is SQVTM and CDR2 ANQGSEA. DNA for the CDR3: TGCAGCGTTGTCACTGGAAACACCATATATTTT. This codes for CSVVTGNTIYF.

This chain joins TRBV7-8 and TRBJ2-2, with D perhaps TRBD1 (6 bases). The CDR3 has 18 residues. Trimming stripped 0 bases from V and 1 base from J, with 15 bases between. CDR1 is SGHVS, CDR2 FQNEAQ, per germline. This chain's CDR3 is CASSLALWDNENTGELFF. The CDR3 DNA sequence: TGTGCCAGCAGCTTAGCGCTCTGGGACAATGAGAACACCGGGGAGCTGTTTTTT.